These T cell receptor beta chains were read from a single sample in a study of blood T cell repertoires in COVID-19. Clones were sequenced by immunoSEQ multiplex PCR, and TCRdb holds only the in-frame ones, with some missing. This table holds approximately 100,000 clones, about 85% found once. Sequences were obtained from peripheral blood. These receptors all come from a man in his fifties in a cohort sampled during active COVID-19. CDR3s include the opening cysteine and the closing phenylalanine or tryptophan. The size field is filled for only some rows; it gives once, few, many or a size class.

cdr3_length: 14
j_call: TRBJ1-4
v_call: TRBV10-3
clone_size: NA
cdr3_aa: CAISESTGNEKLFF

cdr3_length: 13
j_call: TRBJ2-1
v_call: TRBV11-1
clone_size: NA
cdr3_aa: CASSSSIANEQFF

cdr3_length: 14
j_call: TRBJ1-1
v_call: TRBV10-3
clone_size: NA
cdr3_aa: CAIRPGTVNTEAFF

cdr3_length: 15
j_call: TRBJ2-2
v_call: TRBV24-1
clone_size: NA
cdr3_aa: CATSDPETSGEELFF

cdr3_length: 13
j_call: TRBJ1-1
v_call: TRBV6-6
clone_size: few
cdr3_aa: CASSFAGNTEAFF

cdr3_length: 16
j_call: TRBJ1-2
v_call: TRBV5-6
clone_size: NA
cdr3_aa: CASSGARQRDRYGYTF

cdr3_length: 11
j_call: TRBJ2-7
v_call: TRBV11-2
clone_size: few
cdr3_aa: CASSLRYEQYF

cdr3_length: 14
j_call: TRBJ2-7
v_call: TRBV4-2
clone_size: NA
cdr3_aa: CASSRGTGIYEQYF

cdr3_length: 14
j_call: TRBJ2-7
v_call: TRBV6-5
clone_size: NA
cdr3_aa: CASSYAGPTYEQYF

cdr3_length: 12
j_call: TRBJ2-5
v_call: TRBV7-9
clone_size: NA
cdr3_aa: CASSPVVETQYF

cdr3_length: 13
j_call: TRBJ2-5
v_call: TRBV5-1
clone_size: once
cdr3_aa: CASSLLTGETQYF

cdr3_length: 14
j_call: TRBJ2-1
v_call: TRBV28
clone_size: NA
cdr3_aa: CASIRGQGYNEQFF

cdr3_length: 15
j_call: TRBJ1-1
v_call: TRBV5-1
clone_size: NA
cdr3_aa: CASSLGTGVSVEAFF

cdr3_length: 14
j_call: TRBJ2-2
v_call: TRBV9
clone_size: once
cdr3_aa: CASSPDRNTGELFF

cdr3_length: 15
j_call: TRBJ1-5
v_call: TRBV28
clone_size: NA
cdr3_aa: CASTLGRTYNQPQHF

cdr3_length: 16
j_call: TRBJ2-5
v_call: TRBV2
clone_size: NA
cdr3_aa: CASSPPDLGLRETQYF

cdr3_length: 18
j_call: TRBJ2-2
v_call: TRBV4-2
clone_size: NA
cdr3_aa: CASSQGLTSGGNTGELFF

cdr3_length: 18
j_call: TRBJ1-6
v_call: TRBV3-1/TRBV3-2
clone_size: NA
cdr3_aa: CASSPTGGDWGYNSPLHF

cdr3_length: 15
j_call: TRBJ2-5
v_call: TRBV11-2
clone_size: NA
cdr3_aa: CASSLVAGVQETQYF

cdr3_length: 19
j_call: TRBJ1-6
v_call: TRBV7-2
clone_size: NA
cdr3_aa: CASSLSISATGVSRSPLHF

cdr3_length: 13
j_call: TRBJ2-5
v_call: TRBV5-1
clone_size: NA
cdr3_aa: CASSLENSPDQYF

cdr3_length: 15
j_call: TRBJ1-1
v_call: TRBV2
clone_size: NA
cdr3_aa: CASSERPHLNTEAFF

cdr3_length: 16
j_call: TRBJ1-5
v_call: TRBV6-6
clone_size: NA
cdr3_aa: CASSPRGQLLNQPQHF

cdr3_length: 16
j_call: TRBJ2-5
v_call: TRBV5-1
clone_size: NA
cdr3_aa: CASSSLVAGGLETQYF

cdr3_length: 14
j_call: TRBJ2-3
v_call: TRBV6-5
clone_size: NA
cdr3_aa: CASRSGGALDTQYF

cdr3_length: 15
j_call: TRBJ2-3
v_call: TRBV4-1
clone_size: NA
cdr3_aa: CASSFQGGSTDTQYF

cdr3_length: 14
j_call: TRBJ1-5
v_call: TRBV6-5
clone_size: once
cdr3_aa: CASKLTGGGQPQHF

cdr3_length: 15
j_call: TRBJ2-3
v_call: TRBV5-4
clone_size: NA
cdr3_aa: CASSFGGQATDTQYF

cdr3_length: 12
j_call: TRBJ2-5
v_call: TRBV11-3
clone_size: once
cdr3_aa: CASSSRTRTQYF

cdr3_length: 14
j_call: TRBJ1-6
v_call: TRBV5-6
clone_size: NA
cdr3_aa: CASSFRDRTSPLHF

cdr3_length: 16
j_call: TRBJ2-2
v_call: TRBV11-3
clone_size: NA
cdr3_aa: CASSLRVGAATGELFF

cdr3_length: 13
j_call: TRBJ1-4
v_call: TRBV6-5
clone_size: NA
cdr3_aa: CAGGRATNEKLFF

cdr3_length: 16
j_call: TRBJ2-1
v_call: TRBV29-1
clone_size: NA
cdr3_aa: CSVEKGTGDSYNEQFF

cdr3_length: 17
j_call: TRBJ2-2
v_call: TRBV5-6
clone_size: once
cdr3_aa: CASSSYFAGVYTGELFF

cdr3_length: 19
j_call: TRBJ1-2
v_call: TRBV6-2/TRBV6-3
clone_size: NA
cdr3_aa: CASSLPGGQGYSGDYGYTF

cdr3_length: 12
j_call: TRBJ1-1
v_call: TRBV5-6
clone_size: NA
cdr3_aa: CASSLATGEAFF

cdr3_length: 16
j_call: TRBJ2-1
v_call: TRBV6-1
clone_size: NA
cdr3_aa: CASSESWQWRDNEQFF

cdr3_length: 17
j_call: TRBJ2-1
v_call: TRBV25-1
clone_size: NA
cdr3_aa: CASSLTWGRELYNEQFF

cdr3_length: 16
j_call: TRBJ2-1
v_call: TRBV7-3
clone_size: NA
cdr3_aa: CASSTSGTSGYNEQFF

cdr3_length: 15
j_call: TRBJ1-1
v_call: TRBV18
clone_size: NA
cdr3_aa: CASSPRHNLNTEAFF

cdr3_length: 14
j_call: TRBJ1-1
v_call: TRBV18
clone_size: NA
cdr3_aa: CASSPPGSGTEAFF

cdr3_length: 13
j_call: TRBJ1-1
v_call: TRBV24-1
clone_size: NA
cdr3_aa: CATRARVNTEAFF

cdr3_length: 16
j_call: TRBJ2-3
v_call: TRBV4-2
clone_size: NA
cdr3_aa: CASSRTSGGTTDTQYF

cdr3_length: 17
j_call: TRBJ1-2
v_call: TRBV28
clone_size: once
cdr3_aa: CASSSPLGTPSPGGYTF

cdr3_length: 12
j_call: TRBJ1-2
v_call: TRBV6-6
clone_size: NA
cdr3_aa: CASSHRGSGYTF

cdr3_length: 16
j_call: TRBJ1-2
v_call: TRBV2
clone_size: NA
cdr3_aa: CASSPSSGSRGYGYTF

cdr3_length: 15
j_call: TRBJ2-2
v_call: TRBV28
clone_size: NA
cdr3_aa: CASSLNRGNTGELFF

cdr3_length: 16
j_call: TRBJ2-3
v_call: TRBV5-1
clone_size: NA
cdr3_aa: CASSTQGLAVTDTQYF

cdr3_length: 14
j_call: TRBJ2-7
v_call: TRBV2
clone_size: NA
cdr3_aa: CASSQDRVDYEQYF

cdr3_length: 15
j_call: TRBJ2-5
v_call: TRBV7-7
clone_size: NA
cdr3_aa: CASSLARGPKETQYF

cdr3_length: 12
j_call: TRBJ1-3
v_call: TRBV7-2
clone_size: NA
cdr3_aa: CASSLVGRQANF

cdr3_length: 13
j_call: TRBJ1-2
v_call: TRBV6-6
clone_size: once
cdr3_aa: CASSYDPGWGYTF

cdr3_length: 11
j_call: TRBJ2-6
v_call: TRBV28
clone_size: NA
cdr3_aa: CATRSANVLTF

cdr3_length: 16
j_call: TRBJ2-2
v_call: TRBV4-1
clone_size: NA
cdr3_aa: CASSKRTSHDTGELFF

cdr3_length: 15
j_call: TRBJ2-7
v_call: TRBV13
clone_size: NA
cdr3_aa: CASSQMRSSGVEQYF

cdr3_length: 15
j_call: TRBJ1-3
v_call: TRBV6-5
clone_size: NA
cdr3_aa: CASRVDRASGNTIYF

cdr3_length: 13
j_call: TRBJ2-7
v_call: TRBV3-1/TRBV3-2
clone_size: NA
cdr3_aa: CASTESGLYEQYF

cdr3_length: 13
j_call: TRBJ1-2
v_call: TRBV13
clone_size: NA
cdr3_aa: CASRRPGTEGYTF